Shown below are 20 T cell receptor beta chains from a single sample sequenced in a study of vaccination and CD4 T cells after COVID-19 (dated by TCRdb to the early 2020s). In light of the paper, this sample's treatment or condition label describes: roughly 10-day PBMC culture with coronavirus spike peptide pools or control peptides (ViraFEST assay). Their antigen targets remain unknown. The method behind the library was PCR. Sequencing took place on an Illumina iSeq 100. At the Johns Hopkins FTIC core, DNA from the cultured CD4+ T cells underwent TCR sequencing with the Oncomine TCR Beta short-read assay. TCRdb passed the public sequencing reads through fastp at Q25 and MiXCR, retaining productive beta sequences. Rows with a matching CDR3 protein are joined into one entry that keeps the most common DNA and genes. This sample has some 18,000 distinct CDR3 sequences in its table, and around 50% of those were observed once. The ten biggest clones cover roughly a tenth of the sample.

Sequenced sample: CD4+ T cells from blood, cultured in vitro. These receptors came from a human donor who had recovered from COVID-19.

In its sample, this clonotype was seen once. The chain couples TRBV7-9 to TRBJ1-2; D unresolved. Germline values: CDR1 SEHNR, CDR2 FQNEAQ (reference sequence). This CDR3 comprises 14 residues. V gave up 1 base and J gave up 7 bases, with 13 bases separating them. The DNA of the CDR3 is TGTGCCAGCAGCTTAGAGGCAGGCTCGGGTGGCTACACCTTC. Translation gives CASSLEAGSGGYTF.

The chain employs TRBV6-5 and TRBJ1-1, with 11 bases lining up with TRBD1. The CDR3 length is 17 residues. The trim removed 3 bases at V and 1 base at J, leaving 7 bases unmatched. The V gene's germline CDR1 is MNHEY and CDR2 SVGAGI. The CDR3 loop reads CASSYDRTGGRNTEAFF. The DNA for the CDR3 is TGTGCCAGCAGTTATGACCGGACAGGGGGCAGGAACACTGAAGCTTTCTTT.

This chain connects TRBV15 to TRBJ2-7; tentative D call: TRBD1 (6 bases). CDR1 and CDR2 from the germline V gene are LNHNV and YYDKDF (reference sequence). The CDR3 loop spans 16 amino acids. The germline V and J ends were trimmed by 3 bases and 0 bases, with 15 bases remaining between them. CDR3 region: CATSRAGTYSSYEQYF. The CDR3 DNA sequence: TGTGCCACCAGCAGGGCCGGGACATACAGCTCCTACGAGCAGTACTTC.

The chain couples TRBV19 to TRBJ1-1, with unresolved D. The CDR3 totals 13 residues. The germline V gene has CDR1 LNHDA and CDR2 SQIVND (reference sequence). Trimming pared 4 bases from V and 4 bases from J, leaving 10 bases between. The CDR3 region is CASSSDRGTEAFF. In DNA, the CDR3 is TGTGCCAGTAGTAGTGACCGAGGCACTGAAGCTTTCTTT.

The rearrangement links TRBV24-1 to TRBJ2-5; D perhaps matches TRBD2 (6 bases). This CDR3 contains 16 residues. Trimming stripped 6 bases from V and 1 base from J, with 17 bases between. Germline V gene lookup returns CDR1 KGHDR and CDR2 SFDVKD. CDR3 bases: TGTGCCACCAGTTTTGGGGGGAACGGGCCCCAAGAGACCCAGTACTTC. Translating it yields CATSFGGNGPQETQYF.

This clonotype was seen only a few times. V gene TRBV5-4 combines with J gene TRBJ2-1; D remains unclear. Germline CDR1 is SGHNT and CDR2 is YYREEE (reference sequence). The CDR3 is 13 residues long. V lost 3 bases to trimming and J lost 8 bases, with 12 bases between them. The chain's CDR3 is CASSSTIRYEQFF. The CDR3 DNA sequence: TGTGCCAGCAGCTCCACGATCAGGTATGAGCAGTTCTTC.

This clonotype was seen a few times. The DNA of the CDR3 is TGTGCCAGCACCCGGACAGCAGCCTCCGCTGAAGCTTTCTTT. It translates to CASTRTAASAEAFF. The J gene is TRBJ1-1, the V gene TRBV28, with TRBD1 as a possible D gene (6 bases). Per the germline V gene, CDR1 is MDHEN and CDR2 is SYDVKM. V lost 7 bases, J lost 6 bases, and 18 bases lay in between. The CDR3 runs to 14 residues.

The V and J genes are TRBV20-1 and TRBJ2-7; maybe TRBD1 (7 bases). The germline V and J ends were trimmed by 6 bases and 6 bases, with 18 bases remaining between them. CDR3 length: 13 amino acids. Germline V gene sequence: CDR1 DFQATT, CDR2 SNEGSKA (reference sequence). This chain's CDR3 is CSAGGGTVREQYF. In DNA, the CDR3 is TGCAGTGCGGGAGGAGGGACAGTTCGCGAGCAGTACTTC.

V usage is TRBV7-2 and J usage is TRBJ2-3; weak D call: TRBD2 (5 bases). This CDR3 has 17 residues. Germline V CDR1 and CDR2: SGHTA, FQGNSA. Trimming removed 1 base at V and 0 bases at J, with 14 bases between. CDR3 sequence reads: CASSLGSGISSTDTQYF. In DNA, the CDR3 is TGTGCCAGCAGCTTAGGGTCGGGAATATCTAGCACAGATACGCAGTATTTT.

This chain links TRBV7-8 with TRBJ2-7, with D possibly matching TRBD1 (5 bases). The length of the CDR3 is 15 residues. In germline, CDR1 is SGHVS, CDR2 FQNEAQ. The V and J ends lost 0 bases and 2 bases respectively, with 11 bases between them. CDR3 nucleotides: TGTGCCAGCAGCTTAGCGCAGGGAATAACCTACGAGCAGTACTTC. The encoded protein is CASSLAQGITYEQYF.

The chain couples TRBV2 to TRBJ2-7, with TRBD2 matching over 7 bases. The CDR3 runs 17 residues. CDR1 is SNHLY, CDR2 FYNNEI, per germline. V was pared by 1 base and J by 0 bases, with 9 bases of the junction left unmatched. The CDR3 DNA follows: TGTGCCAGCAGTGAAGTCGGTGGGGTAGCGGGCTCCTACGAGCAGTACTTC. Its translation: CASSEVGGVAGSYEQYF.

Only a few counts were recorded for this clonotype. This chain uses TRBV27 with TRBJ2-2; 7 bases map to TRBD1. This CDR3 has 15 amino acids. CDR1 and CDR2 (germline): MNHEY, SMNVEV (reference sequence). Trimming took 1 base from V and 1 from J; bases not matched to a gene: 0. DNA of the CDR3: TGTGCCAGCAGTTTATACAGGGGGAACACCGGGGAGCTGTTTTTT. Translating gives CASSLYRGNTGELFF.

The CDR3 loop reads CASTEWGSGGSGDTQYF. CDR3 bases: TGTGCCAGCACCGAGTGGGGTAGCGGAGGTTCCGGAGATACGCAGTATTTT. The chain employs TRBV7-9 and TRBJ2-3, with D maybe TRBD2 (6 bases). The CDR3 extends over 17 amino acids. Deletions cut 7 bases from V and 5 bases from J, with 25 bases between. Per germline, CDR1 SEHNR and CDR2 FQNEAQ (reference sequence).

The J gene is TRBJ2-1, the V gene TRBV7-8, with TRBD1 matching over 7 bases. Germline CDR1 and CDR2: SGHVS and FQNEAQ. The CDR3 spans 15 residues. V lost 5 bases to trimming and J lost 2 bases; unmatched junction nucleotides: 6. The CDR3 nucleotides read TGTGCCAGCAGCCTCCGGGACAGTGCCTACAATGAGCAGTTCTTC. Translation gives CASSLRDSAYNEQFF.

V is TRBV19 and J is TRBJ1-1; maybe TRBD1 (5 bases). V lost 6 bases, J lost 0 bases, and 11 bases lay in between. The CDR3 is 14 residues long. The germline V gene has CDR1 LNHDA and CDR2 SQIVND (reference sequence). The CDR3 here is CASRPGPMNTEAFF. In DNA form, the CDR3 reads TGTGCCAGTAGACCGGGGCCTATGAACACTGAAGCTTTCTTT.

This clonotype turned up a few times. The chain uses TRBV7-8 and TRBJ1-2; D not certain. The germline V gene encodes CDR1 SGHVS and CDR2 FQNEAQ. V shed 0 bases and J shed 7 bases, with 15 bases lying between them. The CDR3 has 15 residues. The CDR3 DNA sequence: TGTGCCAGCAGCTTAGCTTGGTCGGCGGAGTTTGGCTACACCTTC. Protein product: CASSLAWSAEFGYTF.

This chain connects TRBV7-2 to TRBJ2-3; D possibly corresponds to TRBD2 (5 bases). Looked up from germline, CDR1 is SGHTA and CDR2 is FQGNSA. Trimming pared 6 bases from V and 1 base from J, leaving 11 bases between. CDR3 length: 14 amino acids. CDR3 amino acids: CASRLEAGTDTQYF. The CDR3 coding sequence is TGTGCCAGCAGACTGGAGGCGGGCACAGATACGCAGTATTTT.

This clonotype was picked up a small number of times. The chain employs TRBV2 and TRBJ2-3; D might be TRBD1 (6 bases). This CDR3 has 14 residues. CDR1 is SNHLY and CDR2 is FYNNEI in the germline V gene. Trimming shortened V by 5 bases and J by 1 base, and 10 bases separated the two germline ends. DNA for the CDR3: TGTGCCAGCAGTCACAGGGCGCGCACAGATACGCAGTATTTT. The encoded protein is CASSHRARTDTQYF.

In this sample, this clonotype is hyperexpanded. V gene TRBV6-2 or TRBV6-3 combines with J gene TRBJ2-2; no definite D call. Trimming took off 8 bases at V and 2 bases at J, with 6 bases between the two ends. The CDR3 contains 12 residues. CDR1 is MNHEY and CDR2 is SVGEGT in the germline V gene. The CDR3 sequence is CASALNTGELFF. In nucleotides, the CDR3 is TGTGCCAGCGCATTAAACACCGGGGAGCTGTTTTTT.

The J gene is TRBJ1-6, the V gene TRBV19; weak D call: TRBD1 (6 bases). Germline loops: CDR1 LNHDA, CDR2 SQIVND (reference sequence). The CDR3 runs to 14 residues. Deletions cut 10 bases from V and 7 bases from J, with 17 bases between. CDR3 nucleotides: TGTGCCACCGGCGGGGGGGCCGGGAATTCACCCCTCCACTTT. It translates to CATGGGAGNSPLHF. The full variable domain, rest sourced from reference TRBV19 and TRBJ1-6, is DGGITQSPKYLFRKEGQNVTLSCEQNLNHDAMYWYRQDPGQGLRLIYYSQIVNDFQKGDIAEGYSVSREKKESFPLTVTSAQKNPTAFYLCATGGGAGNSPLHFGNGTRLTVT.